This entry lists 6 T cell receptor beta chains sequenced from one sample in a study of OX40 agonist ivuxolimab in advanced cancers. Method: immunoSEQ multiplex PCR; TCRdb's copy keeps in-frame clones and lacks some. The sample records 91,000 or so clones, around 94% being singletons. The sample consisted of CD4+ or CD8+ T cells sorted from blood, taken in a trial of the OX40 agonist ivuxolimab. The receptors originated from an adult with an advanced solid tumor such as melanoma, head and neck, liver or kidney cancer.

Worth noting for this clone: At the DNA level, this CDR3 is encoded by other sequences in the same sample as well. The rearrangement joins TRBV18 to TRBJ1-1, with 9 bases identical to TRBD1. The junction had 4 bases not matched to a gene; V was cut back by 3 bases and J by 5 bases. Germline V lookup: CDR1 KGHSH, CDR2 LQKENI. CDR3 length equals 14 residues. The CDR3 protein is CASSPGQGRTEAFF. The CDR3 region has the DNA TGTGCCAGCTCACCGGGACAGGGAAGAACTGAAGCTTTCTTT.

The rearrangement joins TRBV9 to TRBJ1-6; possible D gene TRBD1, 6 bases. CDR3 size: 18 residues. The germline V gene encodes CDR1 SGDLS and CDR2 YYNGEE. V lost 3 bases to trimming and J lost 0 bases, with 16 bases between them. In nucleotides, the CDR3 is TGTGCCAGCAGCGGACAACCGGGACAAAGCTCCTATAATTCACCCCTCCACTTT. Translated, it gives CASSGQPGQSSYNSPLHF.

This chain uses TRBV28 with TRBJ1-1; possibly TRBD1 for D (6 bases). This CDR3 is built from 13 residues. V shed 5 bases and J shed 0 bases, with 7 bases lying between them. Germline V gene lookup returns CDR1 MDHEN and CDR2 SYDVKM. Here the CDR3 reads CASSGQMNTEAFF. CDR3 nucleotides: TGTGCCAGCAGTGGACAGATGAACACTGAAGCTTTCTTT.

The J gene is TRBJ1-2, the V gene TRBV19; the D is unclear. This CDR3 is 13 amino acids long. Germline V gene data show CDR1 as LNHDA and CDR2 as SQIVND (reference sequence). V was clipped by 0 bases and J by 4 bases, with 6 bases between them. This chain's CDR3 is CASSIEVGYGYTF. The CDR3 DNA is TGTGCCAGTAGTATAGAAGTGGGCTATGGCTACACCTTC. Filled out from reference TRBV19 and TRBJ1-2, the complete variable domain reads DGGITQSPKYLFRKEGQNVTLSCEQNLNHDAMYWYRQDPGQGLRLIYYSQIVNDFQKGDIAEGYSVSREKKESFPLTVTSAQKNPTAFYLCASSIEVGYGYTFGSGTRLTVV.

This sequence joins TRBV5-4 and TRBJ2-7; TRBD1 is a possible D gene (5 bases). The V end lost 2 bases, the J end lost 6 bases, and 18 bases lay between the germline ends. CDR1 SGHNT and CDR2 YYREEE come from the germline V gene (reference sequence). The CDR3 length is 15 residues. CDR3 DNA sequence: TGTGCCAGCAGCTTCGTGGGGCGGCTTGACTCCGAGCAGTACTTC. Translation gives CASSFVGRLDSEQYF.

This chain connects TRBV7-2 to TRBJ2-7; no firm D call. Per germline, CDR1 SGHTA and CDR2 FQGNSA. V was shortened by 4 bases and J by 2 bases, with 12 bases between the two germline ends. The CDR3 has 14 residues. CDR3 DNA: TGTGCCAGCAGCTCCTCGACGGTGACCTACGAGCAGTACTTC. Translating it yields CASSSSTVTYEQYF.